Below are 29 T cell receptor beta chains sequenced from a single sample in a study of blood T cell repertoires in COVID-19. The repertoire was sequenced with immunoSEQ multiplex PCR; TCRdb's copy has only in-frame clones and lacks some. The sample has 300,000 to 400,000 clones; approximately 86% are singletons. The material sequenced was PBMCs or T cells enriched from blood (not recorded which). The receptors were sampled from a woman in her thirties or forties with acute COVID-19.

The gene calls are TRBV19 and TRBJ1-5, with a weak D call TRBD1 (5 bases). In germline, CDR1 is LNHDA, CDR2 SQIVND (reference sequence). Trimming removed 8 bases from V and 7 bases from J, with 18 bases in between. The CDR3 consists of 14 residues. The CDR3 loop reads CASGQREGVQPQHF. The CDR3 region has the DNA TGTGCCAGTGGACAAAGGGAAGGTGTGCAGCCCCAGCATTTT.

This chain joins TRBV19 and TRBJ1-1, with 9 bases identical to TRBD1. Germline trimming cut 5 bases from V and 6 bases from J; bases unmatched to any gene: 10. Germline V CDR1 and CDR2: LNHDA, SQIVND (reference sequence). The CDR3 contains 15 residues. DNA for the CDR3: TGTGCCAGTAGTCCAGAGTGGGGACAGGGCGCTGAAGCTTTCTTT. Its translation: CASSPEWGQGAEAFF.

The chain carries TRBV28 and TRBJ2-7, with 13 bases that match TRBD2. Per the germline V gene, CDR1 is MDHEN and CDR2 is SYDVKM. The V segment lost 10 bases and the J segment 3 bases; nucleotides outside the gene matches: 3. This CDR3 spans 13 amino acids. The CDR3 DNA sequence: TGTGCCACCCGACTAGCGGGGGGCTACGAGCAGTACTTC. Protein: CATRLAGGYEQYF.

This chain connects TRBV4-2 to TRBJ2-3; 7 bases line up with TRBD1. The CDR3 sequence is 17 residues long. Germline V gives CDR1 LGHNA, CDR2 YNFKEQ. J lost 3 bases, V lost 2 bases, and 11 bases had no gene match. The CDR3 is CASSQHRGELGTDTQYF. Written as DNA, the CDR3 is TGTGCCAGCAGCCAACACAGGGGAGAACTCGGGACAGATACGCAGTATTTT.

The J gene is TRBJ1-5, the V gene TRBV7-2; D gene ambiguous. Per germline, CDR1 SGHTA and CDR2 FQGNSA. The CDR3 is 14 amino acids. The V end lost 3 bases, the J end lost 4 bases, and 10 bases lay between the germline ends. The CDR3 DNA sequence: TGTGCCAGCAGCTTCACACCTTTAAATCAGCCCCAGCATTTT. Protein sequence: CASSFTPLNQPQHF.

J is TRBJ1-1 and V is TRBV19; D perhaps matches TRBD1 (5 bases). CDR1 is LNHDA and CDR2 is SQIVND in the germline V gene (reference sequence). V lost 5 bases, J lost 4 bases, and 14 bases lay in between. The CDR3 has 14 amino acids. The CDR3: CASSLRGYFTEAFF. The CDR3 DNA follows: TGTGCCAGTAGTTTAAGGGGATATTTCACTGAAGCTTTCTTT.

The chain links TRBV29-1 to TRBJ2-7, with 8 nucleotides matching TRBD1. The germline V gene has CDR1 SQVTM and CDR2 ANQGSEA. This CDR3 has 12 amino acids. The trim removed 6 bases at V and 2 bases at J, leaving 3 bases unmatched. CDR3 loop: CSVGQVTYEQYF. In DNA, the CDR3 is TGCAGCGTGGGACAGGTTACCTACGAGCAGTACTTC.

CDR3 protein: CASSLSAGALNNEQFF. The CDR3 DNA sequence: TGTGCCAGCAGTTTATCCGCGGGAGCGCTAAACAATGAGCAGTTCTTC. J is TRBJ2-1 and V is TRBV27, with 7 bases fitting TRBD2. The CDR3 is 16 residues long. Germline-derived CDR1 and CDR2 are MNHEY and SMNVEV (reference sequence). V shed 0 bases and J 5 bases; nucleotides not matched to a gene: 7.

The CDR3, as DNA: TGTGCCAGCAGGGGGAGATCGGATTCACCCCTCCACTTT. Protein product: CASRGRSDSPLHF. The chain couples TRBV2 to TRBJ1-6; D is ambiguous. Germline values: CDR1 SNHLY, CDR2 FYNNEI. V gave up 6 bases and J gave up 8 bases, with 11 bases separating them. This CDR3 has 13 amino acids.

The CDR3 sequence: CASSGGQGAYEQYF. In DNA, the CDR3 is TGTGCCAGCAGCGGAGGACAGGGGGCCTACGAGCAGTACTTC. The rearrangement uses TRBV7-2 and TRBJ2-7; 10 nucleotides match TRBD1. J was trimmed by 2 bases and V by 5 bases; bases with no gene match: 3. Germline CDR1 SGHTA, CDR2 FQGNSA. This CDR3 has 14 amino acids.

The chain is built from TRBV7-5 and TRBJ2-4; TRBD2 is taken as the D call from the table, unchecked against the DNA. TRBV7-5 is labeled a pseudogene. The CDR3 is 17 residues long. CDR3 in amino acids: CARSSPRSKLAKNIQYF. CDR3 DNA: TGTGCCAGAAGCTCACCGAGATCAAAACTAGCCAAAAACATTCAGTACTTC.

The rearrangement joins TRBV7-9 to TRBJ1-2; perhaps TRBD1 as D (6 bases). The CDR3 extends over 14 amino acids. Deletions cut 4 bases from V and 4 bases from J, with 13 bases between. CDR1 SEHNR and CDR2 FQNEAQ come from the germline V gene (reference sequence). CDR3 amino acids: CASSSHRDGYGYTF. The CDR3 DNA sequence: TGTGCCAGCAGCTCCCACAGGGACGGCTATGGCTACACCTTC.

This chain links TRBV27 with TRBJ2-1, with a possible D match to TRBD1 (6 bases). With 7 bases removed from V and 9 bases from J, the gap between germline ends came to 19 bases. Germline loops: CDR1 MNHEY, CDR2 SMNVEV (reference sequence). The CDR3 loop spans 14 amino acids. In DNA form, the CDR3 reads TGTGCCAGCACCCTGGCACAGGGTGGGGGTGAGCAGTTCTTC. Translating it yields CASTLAQGGGEQFF.

J is TRBJ1-3 and V is TRBV3-1 (or the pseudogene TRBV3-2); D not certain. The V gene lost 0 bases and the J gene lost 5 bases, with 8 bases spanning the gap. CDR1 and CDR2 (germline): LGHDT, YNNKEL (reference sequence). The CDR3 spans 14 residues. The CDR3 protein is CASSQDLERNTIYF. The CDR3 DNA is TGTGCCAGCAGCCAAGATCTAGAGAGAAACACCATATATTTT.

This clone was counted once. The gene calls are TRBV28 and TRBJ2-1; 10 positions agree with TRBD2. V gave up 3 bases and J gave up 8 bases; unmatched junction bases: 10. Germline V CDR1 and CDR2: MDHEN, SYDVKM. The CDR3 length is 16 residues. CDR3 protein: CASSFVRLAGTHEQFF. The CDR3 nucleotides are TGTGCCAGCAGTTTTGTACGACTAGCGGGTACGCATGAGCAGTTCTTC. Full variable domain (missing parts from reference TRBV28 and TRBJ2-1): DVKVTQSSRYLVKRTGEKVFLECVQDMDHENMFWYRQDPGLGLRLIYFSYDVKMKEKGDIPEGYSVSREKKERFSLILESASTNQTSMYLCASSFVRLAGTHEQFFGPGTRLTVL.

This clone was counted once. The rearrangement joins TRBV6-5 to TRBJ1-1; D ambiguous. Germline V gene data show CDR1 as MNHEY and CDR2 as SVGAGI. Trimming took 5 bases from V and 3 from J, leaving 7 bases between them. The length of the CDR3 is 12 residues. The CDR3 reads CASSKLDTEAFF. The CDR3 coding sequence is TGTGCCAGCAGTAAATTAGACACTGAAGCTTTCTTT.

V gene TRBV27 combines with J gene TRBJ1-2; D might be TRBD1 (6 bases). Germline CDR1 and CDR2: MNHEY and SMNVEV (reference sequence). This CDR3 is 18 amino acids long. V was trimmed by 5 bases and J by 0 bases, leaving 22 bases between them. The CDR3 nucleotides are TGTGCCAGCAGTCCCACCCGGGTGGGGGCTATCTCTAACTATGGCTACACCTTC. Residues: CASSPTRVGAISNYGYTF.

This clone appeared a few times. The chain uses TRBV11-2 and TRBJ1-2, with D tentatively TRBD1 (5 bases). The CDR3 covers 15 residues. The germline CDR1 and CDR2 sequences are SGHAT and FQNNGV. V was shortened by 1 base and J by 4 bases, with 13 bases between the two germline ends. In DNA form, the CDR3 reads TGTGCCAGCAGCTTAGCACCGGGACTTCTCTATGGCTACACCTTC. Translating gives CASSLAPGLLYGYTF. Variable domain in full (rest from reference TRBV11-2 and TRBJ1-2): EAGVAQSPRYKIIEKRQSVAFWCNPISGHATLYWYQQILGQGPKLLIQFQNNGVVDDSQLPKDRFSAERLKGVDSTLKIQPAKLEDSAVYLCASSLAPGLLYGYTFGSGTRLTVV.

V usage is TRBV2 and J usage is TRBJ1-2; D is unclear. The germline CDR1 and CDR2 sequences are SNHLY and FYNNEI. Trimming stripped 3 bases from V and 8 bases from J, with 10 bases between. The CDR3 has 12 amino acids. The CDR3 loop reads CASSDQVLGYTF. For the CDR3, the DNA is TGTGCCAGCAGTGATCAGGTTTTAGGCTACACCTTC.

The gene calls are TRBV4-1 and TRBJ1-5; no reliable D call. CDR3 length: 16 residues. V was shortened by 1 base and J by 2 bases, with 12 bases between the two germline ends. Germline lookup yields CDR1 MGHRA and CDR2 YSYEKL. Here the CDR3 DNA reads TGCGCCAGCAGCCAAGCCTTCGGGTCGCGCAATCAGCCCCAGCATTTT. Its translation: CASSQAFGSRNQPQHF.

The gene calls are TRBV11-2 and TRBJ1-1; unclear D gene. Trimming cost V 3 bases and J 0 bases, with 5 bases left between them. This CDR3 has 13 amino acids. Germline assignment: CDR1 SGHAT and CDR2 FQNNGV. The CDR3 DNA reads as TGTGCCAGCAGCTTTTCCATGAACACTGAAGCTTTCTTT. It encodes CASSFSMNTEAFF.

This clone occurred once. The chain carries TRBV5-4 and TRBJ1-4, with 9 bases matching TRBD1. The CDR3 runs 14 residues. With 5 bases clipped from V and 6 bases from J, the junction kept 5 bases outside the gene matches. The germline CDR1 and CDR2 sequences are SGHNT and YYREEE (reference sequence). The DNA for the CDR3 is TGTGCCAGCAGAGAGACAGGGGGTGATGAAAAACTGTTTTTT. Its translation: CASRETGGDEKLFF. Variable domain in full (rest from reference TRBV5-4 and TRBJ1-4): ETGVTQSPTHLIKTRGQQVTLRCSSQSGHNTVSWYQQALGQGPQFIFQYYREEENGRGNFPPRFSGLQFPNYSSELNVNALELDDSALYLCASRETGGDEKLFFGSGTQLSVL.

The CDR3 nucleotides are TGCGCCAGCAGCTTGGAAGGGGGAGCATTTGTCGGGGAGCTGTTTTTT. It specifies CASSLEGGAFVGELFF. This rearrangement joins TRBV5-1 to TRBJ2-2, with D possibly being TRBD1 (6 bases). The CDR3 is made up of 16 amino acids. Germline CDR1 SGHRS, CDR2 YFSETQ. V lost 0 bases and J lost 7, with 16 bases in between.

This clone turned up a few times. The rearrangement uses TRBV19 and TRBJ2-3; 9 positions match TRBD1. The CDR3 is 15 residues long. Germline CDR1 LNHDA, CDR2 SQIVND (reference sequence). The V and J ends lost 3 bases and 4 bases, in that order; junction bases with no gene match: 5. Here the CDR3 reads CASSISGQGADTQYF. The CDR3 DNA is TGTGCCAGTAGTATTTCGGGACAGGGCGCAGATACGCAGTATTTT.

The chain carries TRBV19 and TRBJ1-4, with 7 positions matching TRBD1. Trimming removed 3 bases from V and 8 bases from J; junction bases left unmatched: 6. This CDR3 region has 14 residues. From germline, CDR1 is LNHDA and CDR2 SQIVND (reference sequence). CDR3 sequence reads: CASSMTGSGEKLFF. In DNA form, the CDR3 reads TGTGCCAGTAGTATGACAGGGAGCGGCGAAAAACTGTTTTTT.

V and J are TRBV20-1 and TRBJ2-3, with 13 bases lining up with TRBD2. The ends lost 3 bases at V and 2 bases at J; junction bases unmatched: 8. Germline CDR1 is DFQATT and CDR2 is SNEGSKA (reference sequence). The CDR3 is made up of 17 amino acids. The CDR3 nucleotides read TGCAGTGCTAGTCGGCCGGGACTAGCGGGACCCACAGATACGCAGTATTTT. Its translation is CSASRPGLAGPTDTQYF.

This clone was seen a few times. The chain combines TRBV6-1 with TRBJ2-5, with D unresolved. Trimming removed 2 bases at V and 5 bases at J, with 15 bases between. CDR3 length equals 15 residues. Germline CDR1 reads MNHNS; CDR2 reads SASEGT. The CDR3 region is CASSEWQAGSETQYF. CDR3 sequence (DNA): TGTGCCAGCAGTGAATGGCAGGCAGGCTCTGAGACCCAGTACTTC.

The chain employs TRBV6-5 and TRBJ1-1; D remains unclear. Trimming stripped 7 bases from V and 2 bases from J, with 17 bases between. Germline V gene lookup returns CDR1 MNHEY and CDR2 SVGAGI. This CDR3 has 15 amino acids. The CDR3 sequence is CASKTHQEENTEAFF. In nucleotides, the CDR3 is TGTGCCAGCAAAACCCATCAGGAAGAAAACACTGAAGCTTTCTTT.

The rearrangement uses TRBV9 and TRBJ2-3; TRBD1 matches at 12 bases. The ends lost 4 bases at V and 6 bases at J; junction bases unmatched: 12. The CDR3 totals 17 residues. In germline, CDR1 is SGDLS, CDR2 YYNGEE. The CDR3, as DNA: TGTGCCAGCAGCACCAGCGCTGGGACAGGGGGCCCGGATACGCAGTATTTT. Its protein is CASSTSAGTGGPDTQYF.